This entry describes one TCR beta chain. These data originate in a study of graft-versus-host responses after intestinal transplantation. Study-level information: All recipients were transplanted with multivisceral, liver-intestinal, or isolated intestinal grafts. Induction using anti-thymocyte globulin, followed by tacrolimus and steroids for around 3 years, was given to all recipients.

The germline V and J ends were trimmed by 0 bases and 2 bases, with 10 bases remaining between them. There are 15 residues in the CDR3. Germline V gene sequence: CDR1 LGHNA, CDR2 YNFKEQ. Graft tissue was processed to release intraepithelial and lamina propria lymphocytes. The method was immunoSEQ multiplex PCR; TCRdb's version includes in-frame clones alone and lacks a portion of them. The table includes tens of thousands of clones, roughly nine tenths detected once. The V and J genes are TRBV4-2 and TRBJ1-2, with D perhaps matching TRBD1 (5 bases). The sample consisted of ileum tissue, taken about 350 days after transplant. The TCR originated in a human patient who received an intestinal transplant, so some T cells may come from the graft donor. The CDR3 region has the DNA TGTGCCAGCAGCCAAGATCACGGGGCGAACTATGGCTACACCTTC. It encodes CASSQDHGANYGYTF.